The 13 T cell receptor beta chains given below trace back to one sample, sequenced in a study of cytomegalovirus exposure and HLA in healthy donors. Only in-frame clones appear in the TCRdb table, and some are missing; sequencing was by immunoSEQ multiplex PCR. This sample yields 140,000 to 150,000 clones, of which about 94% are seen a single time; 1.8% belongs to the top ten. The sequenced material came from PBMCs. The receptor source for this set is a man in his late teens or twenties in good health and CMV-seropositive.

This chain uses TRBV7-8 with TRBJ2-3, with D perhaps TRBD1 (7 bases). CDR3 length: 18 residues. In germline, CDR1 is SGHVS, CDR2 FQNEAQ. Trimming removed 0 bases from V and 5 bases from J, with 21 bases in between. The CDR3 spells CASSLASRGASAEDTQYF. The CDR3 DNA reads as TGTGCCAGCAGCTTAGCTAGCAGGGGGGCTAGCGCGGAAGATACGCAGTATTTT.

This chain uses TRBV4-1 with TRBJ1-2, with 9 bases aligning to TRBD1. The germline V gene encodes CDR1 MGHRA and CDR2 YSYEKL. After removal of 3 bases from V and 0 bases from J, the junction contained 14 bases not matched to a gene. CDR3 length: 19 amino acids. CDR3: CASSQPISGQGVSNYGYTF. Here the CDR3 DNA reads TGCGCCAGCAGCCAGCCTATCTCGGGACAGGGTGTATCTAACTATGGCTACACCTTC.

This chain uses TRBV5-1 with TRBJ2-3; 8 positions agree with TRBD1. Per the germline V gene, CDR1 is SGHRS and CDR2 is YFSETQ. The CDR3 is 16 amino acids. V shed 0 bases and J 1 base; nucleotides not matched to a gene: 4. The CDR3 sequence: CASSLGTGGGTDTQYF. In DNA, the CDR3 is TGCGCCAGCAGCTTGGGTACAGGGGGTGGCACAGATACGCAGTATTTT.

The rearrangement joins TRBV19 to TRBJ2-7; D might be TRBD2 (6 bases). The CDR3 runs to 13 residues. Trimming removed 5 bases at V and 1 base at J, with 9 bases between. CDR1 and CDR2 from the germline V gene are LNHDA and SQIVND (reference sequence). CDR3 residues: CASSFGGSYEQYF. The DNA for the CDR3 is TGTGCCAGTAGTTTCGGGGGATCCTACGAGCAGTACTTC.

The chain employs TRBV27 and TRBJ1-1, with D hard to call. Germline V gene data show CDR1 as MNHEY and CDR2 as SMNVEV (reference sequence). The CDR3 totals 13 residues. V lost 6 bases to trimming and J lost 1 base, with 9 bases between them. This CDR3 is CASSAGGNTEAFF. In DNA form, the CDR3 reads TGTGCCAGCAGCGCGGGTGGGAACACTGAAGCTTTCTTT.

V usage is TRBV28 and J usage is TRBJ2-3; 10 bases are a match to TRBD2. This CDR3 comprises 12 residues. From germline, CDR1 is MDHEN and CDR2 SYDVKM. Trimming cost V 4 bases and J 14 bases; bases outside gene matches: 6. The chain's CDR3 is CASSYSGTSAYF. CDR3 coding DNA: TGTGCCAGCAGTTATTCAGGGACTAGCGCGTATTTT.

The chain carries TRBV9 and TRBJ2-1; TRBD2 matches 7 bases. The CDR3 spans 15 residues. V was clipped by 4 bases and J by 6 bases; unmatched bases: 10. Germline CDR1 SGDLS, CDR2 YYNGEE. This CDR3 is CASSPQAGTGNEQFF. In DNA, the CDR3 is TGTGCCAGCAGCCCTCAAGCGGGGACGGGCAATGAGCAGTTCTTC.

The chain is built from TRBV5-4 and TRBJ2-2; a weak D match, TRBD2 (6 bases). V was trimmed by 0 bases and J by 1 base, leaving 10 bases between them. The CDR3 contains 16 residues. Per the germline V gene, CDR1 is SGHNT and CDR2 is YYREEE (reference sequence). Here the CDR3 reads CASSLAGTQNTGELFF. The CDR3 DNA reads TGTGCCAGCAGCTTGGCCGGGACTCAGAACACCGGGGAGCTGTTTTTT.

The chain recombines TRBV5-1 with TRBJ1-1, with D unclear. Trimming removed 1 base at V and 4 bases at J, with 11 bases between. Germline values: CDR1 SGHRS, CDR2 YFSETQ. The CDR3 has 14 amino acids. Here the CDR3 reads CASSLSGESTEAFF. As DNA, the CDR3 is TGCGCCAGCAGCTTGTCTGGGGAGAGCACTGAAGCTTTCTTT.

V usage is TRBV29-1 and J usage is TRBJ2-5; 15 bases agree with TRBD2. Trimming cost V 6 bases and J 3 bases; bases outside gene matches: 8. Germline assignment: CDR1 SQVTM and CDR2 ANQGSEA. The CDR3 has 16 residues. For the CDR3, the DNA is TGCAGCGTCTGGACTAGCGGGAGGGCCGAGGAAGAGACCCAGTACTTC. Its protein product is CSVWTSGRAEEETQYF.

V and J are TRBV29-1 and TRBJ2-2, with a tentative D call TRBD1 (5 bases). The CDR3 covers 12 residues. Per germline, CDR1 SQVTM and CDR2 ANQGSEA. V was shortened by 7 bases and J by 5 bases, with 11 bases between the two germline ends. In DNA form, the CDR3 reads TGCAGCGCGCCCCAGGGTACCGGGGAGCTGTTTTTT. Its translation is CSAPQGTGELFF.

The chain carries TRBV7-9 and TRBJ2-3; the D gene is possibly TRBD1 (6 bases). The CDR3 covers 15 residues. CDR1 SEHNR and CDR2 FQNEAQ come from the germline V gene (reference sequence). Trimming pared 8 bases from V and 1 base from J, leaving 16 bases between. This CDR3 is CASGLGARGTDTQYF. CDR3 nucleotides: TGTGCCAGCGGGTTGGGGGCCCGGGGCACAGATACGCAGTATTTT.

The chain carries TRBV11-2 and TRBJ2-5; the match to TRBD2 covers 8 bases. The length of the CDR3 is 16 residues. Looked up from germline, CDR1 is SGHAT and CDR2 is FQNNGV. Germline trimming cut 1 base from V and 7 bases from J; bases unmatched to any gene: 11. The chain's CDR3 is CASSLVGTRGQRTQYF. CDR3 in DNA: TGTGCCAGCAGCTTAGTCGGGACTAGAGGACAGAGGACCCAGTACTTC.